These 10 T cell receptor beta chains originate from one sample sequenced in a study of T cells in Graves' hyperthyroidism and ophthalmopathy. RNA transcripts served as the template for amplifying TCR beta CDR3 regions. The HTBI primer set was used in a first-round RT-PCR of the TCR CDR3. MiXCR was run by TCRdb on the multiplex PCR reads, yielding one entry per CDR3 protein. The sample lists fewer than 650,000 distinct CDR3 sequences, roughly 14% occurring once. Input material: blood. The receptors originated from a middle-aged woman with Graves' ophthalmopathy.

CDR3: CASQFKNIQYF. For the CDR3, the DNA is TGCGCCAGCCAGTTCAAAAACATTCAGTACTTC. V and J are TRBV4-1 and TRBJ2-4; D gene unclear. Germline V gives CDR1 MGHRA, CDR2 YSYEKL. The CDR3 sequence is 11 residues long. V lost 8 bases and J lost 3, with 5 bases in between.

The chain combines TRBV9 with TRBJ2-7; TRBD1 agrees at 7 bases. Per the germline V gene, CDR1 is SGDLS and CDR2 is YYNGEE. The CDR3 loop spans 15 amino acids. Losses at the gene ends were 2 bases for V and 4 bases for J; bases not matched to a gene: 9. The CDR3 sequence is CASSVGDRTIYEQYF. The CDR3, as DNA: TGTGCCAGCAGCGTCGGGGACAGAACAATTTACGAGCAGTACTTC.

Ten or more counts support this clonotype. Here the CDR3 reads CASSLAQLAGISYEQYF. The DNA for the CDR3 is TGTGCCAGCAGCTTAGCGCAGCTAGCGGGTATATCCTACGAGCAGTACTTC. The V and J genes are TRBV7-8 and TRBJ2-7, with 8 bases aligning to TRBD2. Germline trimming cut 0 bases from V and 1 base from J; bases unmatched to any gene: 8. Germline values: CDR1 SGHVS, CDR2 FQNEAQ. The CDR3 sequence is 17 residues long.

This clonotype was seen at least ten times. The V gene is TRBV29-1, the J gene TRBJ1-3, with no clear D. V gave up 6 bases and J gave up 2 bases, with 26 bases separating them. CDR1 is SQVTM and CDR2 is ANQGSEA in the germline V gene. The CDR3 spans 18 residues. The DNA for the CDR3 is TGCAGCGTCGTCCTTTCAAACGGGCCTCCTGCGGCTGGAAACACCATATATTTT. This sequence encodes CSVVLSNGPPAAGNTIYF.

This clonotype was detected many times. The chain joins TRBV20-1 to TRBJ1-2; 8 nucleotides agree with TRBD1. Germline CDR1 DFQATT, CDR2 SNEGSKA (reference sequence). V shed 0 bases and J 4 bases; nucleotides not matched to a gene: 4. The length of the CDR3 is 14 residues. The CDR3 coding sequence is TGCAGTGCTAGAGATCCCCAGGGGGCCTATGGCTACACCTTC. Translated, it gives CSARDPQGAYGYTF.

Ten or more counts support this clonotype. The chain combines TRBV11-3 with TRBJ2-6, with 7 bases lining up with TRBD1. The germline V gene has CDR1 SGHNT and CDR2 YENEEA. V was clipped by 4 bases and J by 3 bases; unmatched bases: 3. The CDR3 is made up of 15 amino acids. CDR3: CASSSDRFGANVLTF. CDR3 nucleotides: TGTGCCAGCAGCTCGGACAGGTTTGGGGCCAACGTCCTGACTTTC.

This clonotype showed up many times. The CDR3 spells CASASRAYEQYF. The CDR3 DNA is TGTGCCAGCGCCTCCCGGGCATACGAGCAGTACTTC. The V call is TRBV28, the J call TRBJ2-7; D not certain. The ends were cut back, 8 bases at V and 4 bases at J, with 12 bases in the middle. The CDR3 consists of 12 residues. Germline V gene data show CDR1 as MDHEN and CDR2 as SYDVKM.

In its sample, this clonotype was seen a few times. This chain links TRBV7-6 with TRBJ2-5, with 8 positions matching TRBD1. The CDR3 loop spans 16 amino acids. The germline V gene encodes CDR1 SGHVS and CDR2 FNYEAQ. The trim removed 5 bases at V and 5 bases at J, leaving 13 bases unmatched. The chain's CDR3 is CASSVPGGTGKETQYF. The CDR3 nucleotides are TGTGCCAGCAGCGTCCCAGGGGGCACGGGGAAGGAGACCCAGTACTTC.

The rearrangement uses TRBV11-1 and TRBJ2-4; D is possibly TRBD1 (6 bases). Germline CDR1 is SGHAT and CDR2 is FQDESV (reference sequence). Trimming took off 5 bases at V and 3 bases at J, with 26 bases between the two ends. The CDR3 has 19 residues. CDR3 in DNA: TGTGCCAGCAGCCCAGGTCACGGACAGACTTATGACCTCAAAAACATTCAGTACTTC. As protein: CASSPGHGQTYDLKNIQYF.

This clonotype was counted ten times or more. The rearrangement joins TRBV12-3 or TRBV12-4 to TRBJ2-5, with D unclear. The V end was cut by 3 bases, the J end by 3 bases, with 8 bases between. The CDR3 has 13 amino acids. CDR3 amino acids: CASSFDKEETQYF. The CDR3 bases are TGTGCCAGCAGTTTCGACAAGGAAGAGACCCAGTACTTC.